This T cell receptor (beta chain) was documented in a study of glioma-infiltrating T cells after dendritic cell vaccination. Study overall: Samples are from glioblastoma patients in Phase I and II dendritic cell vaccine trials. Dendritic cell vaccine was injected intradermally three times, biweekly.

Isocitrate dehydrogenase mutation was absent in all glioblastoma patients. PBMC sampling occurred before vaccination, two weeks after the third dose, and at progression. Losses at the gene ends were 0 bases for V and 0 bases for J; bases not matched to a gene: 0. The CDR3 loop spans 16 amino acids. Germline V lookup: CDR1 SGDLS, CDR2 YYNGEE. The protocol was immunoSEQ multiplex PCR, while the TCRdb copy is restricted to in-frame clones and leaves out a portion. Here the sample spans 95,000 to 110,000 clones, roughly 79% being singletons. The chain has TRBV9 and TRBJ1-4; TRBD1 agrees at 9 bases. The clonotype originates from a human donor with glioblastoma. Material: blood, obtained before dendritic cell vaccination. In DNA form, the CDR3 reads TGTGCCAGCAGCGTAGGGGACAGGGCAACTAATGAAAAACTGTTTTTT. Its protein is CASSVGDRATNEKLFF.